This passage covers 10 T cell receptor beta chains from one sample sequenced in a study of T-cell reconstitution after alpha-beta-depleted transplantation in children. The library targeted TCRbeta and was prepared with unique molecular identifiers. TCRdb called the PCR reads again in MiXCR, with one record for every CDR3 protein. The sample includes around 92,000 distinct CDR3 sequences, roughly an eighth seen only once; the top ten take around 13%. Specimen: PBMCs from the stem cell graft donor, collected from the stem cell graft. The origin of the receptors is a human donor who donated a stem cell graft to a child with inherited bone marrow failure.

The chain is built from TRBV4-2 and TRBJ2-7, with D perhaps matching TRBD2 (6 bases). Per the germline V gene, CDR1 is LGHNA and CDR2 is YNFKEQ. Trimming shortened V by 10 bases and J by 0 bases, and 19 bases separated the two germline ends. CDR3 length equals 15 residues. The CDR3 is CAMGPGPGGSYEQYF. The CDR3 DNA reads TGTGCCATGGGCCCCGGGCCCGGGGGCTCCTACGAGCAGTACTTC.

The table lists this clonotype with many counts. The rearrangement uses TRBV11-2 and TRBJ2-3; the D is unclear. V lost 7 bases and J lost 2, with 22 bases in between. The CDR3 runs to 17 residues. Germline V CDR1 and CDR2: SGHAT, FQNNGV. CDR3 coding DNA: TGTGCCAGCACCCCACGGAAAGGCGAACGGCACACAGATACGCAGTATTTT. Its translation is CASTPRKGERHTDTQYF.

This clonotype appeared a few times. This chain connects TRBV19 to TRBJ2-5; D may correspond to TRBD1 or TRBD2 (5 bases each). Germline V gives CDR1 LNHDA, CDR2 SQIVND (reference sequence). The CDR3 loop spans 12 amino acids. The V and J ends lost 7 bases and 5 bases respectively, with 11 bases between them. CDR3 loop: CASIGGDETQYF. CDR3 bases: TGTGCCAGTATTGGGGGAGACGAGACCCAGTACTTC.

This clonotype has at least ten counts. This chain links TRBV7-3 with TRBJ2-7; 12 nucleotides line up with TRBD2. The CDR3 runs to 13 residues. The junction had 4 bases not matched to a gene; V was cut back by 8 bases and J by 5 bases. Germline V gene lookup returns CDR1 SGHTA and CDR2 FQGTGA. CDR3 coding DNA: TGTGCCAGCGCGACTAGCGGGGGAAACGAGCAGTACTTC. It translates to CASATSGGNEQYF.

This clonotype has a count of ten or more. The rearrangement joins TRBV5-5 to TRBJ2-7; 8 bases match TRBD2. J was trimmed by 2 bases and V by 4 bases; bases with no gene match: 5. This CDR3 region has 14 residues. Germline assignment: CDR1 SGHKS and CDR2 YYEKEE (reference sequence). CDR3 residues: CASSAVSGAYEQYF. The DNA of the CDR3 is TGTGCCAGCAGCGCCGTTAGCGGGGCCTACGAGCAGTACTTC. Full variable domain (remainder filled in from reference TRBV5-5 and TRBJ2-7): DAGVTQSPTHLIKTRGQQVTLRCSPISGHKSVSWYQQVLGQGPQFIFQYYEKEERGRGNFPDRFSARQFPNYSSELNVNALLLGDSALYLCASSAVSGAYEQYFGPGTRLTVT.

This clonotype has a count of ten or more. The genes are TRBV7-9 and TRBJ2-2, with D uncertain. Trimming left V 3 bases short and J 3 bases short, with 11 bases between. CDR1 is SEHNR, CDR2 FQNEAQ, per germline (reference sequence). This CDR3 region has 15 residues. The CDR3, as DNA: TGTGCCAGCAGCTTGGTCGATGGATACACCGGGGAGCTGTTTTTT. Protein product: CASSLVDGYTGELFF.

The chain joins TRBV30 to TRBJ2-3, with 10 bases that match TRBD1. The V gene end was trimmed by 6 bases and the J gene end by 3 bases; junction bases not matched to a gene: 21. This CDR3 has 19 amino acids. Germline CDR1 is GTSNPN and CDR2 is SVGIG (reference sequence). The CDR3 region is CACCLHSRRRQGATDTQYF. The CDR3 coding sequence is TGTGCCTGCTGTTTACACTCCCGACGTAGACAGGGGGCTACAGATACGCAGTATTTT.

This clonotype was observed at least ten times. The genes are TRBV27 and TRBJ2-7; 7 positions match TRBD1. The V gene end was trimmed by 5 bases and the J gene end by 7 bases; junction bases not matched to a gene: 14. Germline V lookup: CDR1 MNHEY, CDR2 SMNVEV (reference sequence). The CDR3 is 15 amino acids. The CDR3 here is CASSRQGSPPVEQYF. CDR3 DNA: TGTGCCAGCAGTCGACAGGGAAGCCCCCCCGTAGAGCAGTACTTC.

This clonotype was seen repeatedly, ten times or more. The V call is TRBV12-3 or TRBV12-4, the J call TRBJ2-3; 12 nucleotides line up with TRBD2. The trim removed 5 bases at V and 6 bases at J, leaving 6 bases unmatched. This CDR3 is 15 amino acids long. The CDR3 spells CASSGLAGTYDTQYF. CDR3 sequence (DNA): TGTGCCAGCAGTGGACTAGCGGGGACGTATGATACGCAGTATTTT.

This clonotype was picked up many times. The chain has TRBV7-3 and TRBJ2-1; 8 bases align to TRBD2. The CDR3 runs 15 residues. The germline gives CDR1 SGHTA, CDR2 FQGTGA. Germline trimming cut 5 bases from V and 2 bases from J; bases unmatched to any gene: 5. The CDR3 DNA follows: TGTGCCAGCAGCCAGAGCGGGAGTACCTACAATGAGCAGTTCTTC. Its translation: CASSQSGSTYNEQFF.